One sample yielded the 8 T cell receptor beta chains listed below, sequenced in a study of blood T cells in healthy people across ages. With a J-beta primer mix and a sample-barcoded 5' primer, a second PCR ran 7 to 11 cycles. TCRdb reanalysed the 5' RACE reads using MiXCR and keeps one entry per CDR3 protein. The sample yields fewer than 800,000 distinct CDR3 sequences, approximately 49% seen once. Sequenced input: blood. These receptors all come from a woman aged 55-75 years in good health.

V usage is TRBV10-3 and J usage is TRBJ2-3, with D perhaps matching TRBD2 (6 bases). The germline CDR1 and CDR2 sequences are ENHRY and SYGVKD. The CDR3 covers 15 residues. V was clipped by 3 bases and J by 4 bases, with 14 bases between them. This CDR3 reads CAISDGKAGADTQYF. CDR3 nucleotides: TGTGCCATCAGTGACGGTAAAGCGGGCGCAGATACGCAGTATTTT.

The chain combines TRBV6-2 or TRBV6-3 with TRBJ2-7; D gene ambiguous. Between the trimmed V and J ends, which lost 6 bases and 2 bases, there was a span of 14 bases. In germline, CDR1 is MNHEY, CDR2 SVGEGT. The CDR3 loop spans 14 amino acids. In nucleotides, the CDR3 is TGTGCCAGCAGCCGCAACGGTAACACCTACGAGCAGTACTTC. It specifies CASSRNGNTYEQYF.

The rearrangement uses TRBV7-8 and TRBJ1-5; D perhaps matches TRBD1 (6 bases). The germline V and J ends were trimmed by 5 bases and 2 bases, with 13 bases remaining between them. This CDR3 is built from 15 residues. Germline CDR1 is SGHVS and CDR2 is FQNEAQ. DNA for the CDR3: TGTGCCAGCAGCGACACAGGGCTTCGCAATCAGCCCCAGCATTTT. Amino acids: CASSDTGLRNQPQHF.

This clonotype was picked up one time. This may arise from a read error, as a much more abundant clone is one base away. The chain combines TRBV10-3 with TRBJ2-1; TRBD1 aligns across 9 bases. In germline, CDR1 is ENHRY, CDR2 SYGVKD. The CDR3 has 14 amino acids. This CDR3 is CAVRLGQGINEQFF. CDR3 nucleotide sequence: TGTGCCGTCAGACTGGGACAGGGAATCAATGAGCAGTTCTTC.

The CDR3 reads CASSQNTEAFF. In DNA form, the CDR3 reads TGCGCCAGCAGCCAGAACACTGAAGCTTTCTTT. The V call is TRBV5-1, the J call TRBJ1-1; D uncertain. The CDR3 loop spans 11 amino acids. Trimming removed 4 bases from V and 1 base from J, with 2 bases in between. Germline V lookup: CDR1 SGHRS, CDR2 YFSETQ.

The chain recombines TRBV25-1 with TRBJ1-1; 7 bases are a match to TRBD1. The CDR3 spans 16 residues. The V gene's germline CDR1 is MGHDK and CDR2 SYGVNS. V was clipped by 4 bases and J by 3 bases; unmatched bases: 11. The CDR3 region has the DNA TGTGCCAGCAGTGCCCACCAGGGGGTCATGTACACTGAAGCTTTCTTT. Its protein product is CASSAHQGVMYTEAFF.

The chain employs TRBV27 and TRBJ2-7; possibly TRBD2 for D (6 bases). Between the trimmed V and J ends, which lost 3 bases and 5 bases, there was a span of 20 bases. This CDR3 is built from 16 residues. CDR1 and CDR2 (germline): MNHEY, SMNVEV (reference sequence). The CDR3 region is CASSFGIVGGGDEQYF. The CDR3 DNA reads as TGTGCCAGCAGTTTTGGGATAGTGGGAGGTGGGGACGAGCAGTACTTC.

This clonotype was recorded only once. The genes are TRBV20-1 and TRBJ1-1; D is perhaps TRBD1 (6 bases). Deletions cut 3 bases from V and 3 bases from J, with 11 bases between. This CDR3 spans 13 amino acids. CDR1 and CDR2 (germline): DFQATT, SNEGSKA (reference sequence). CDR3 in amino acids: CSASGGQDTEAFF. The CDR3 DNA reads TGCAGTGCTAGTGGGGGGCAGGACACTGAAGCTTTCTTT.